The entry below gives a single TCR beta chain sequence along with its context. Antigen: not known. The data are from a study of cytomegalovirus exposure and HLA in healthy donors. Overall study findings and caveats: A link between a missense DCLRE1C variant and TCR beta V- and J-gene trimming emerged from a later analysis. Analysis performed later found roughly 17,000 TCR beta sequences associated with HLA alleles at 0.05 false discovery rate.

13 Jbeta primers and 60 Vbeta primers were used for the PCR. In the original workflow: Later, an analysis found about 83 million unique TCR beta chains, and some 10 million of these were shared. Sequencing used immunoSEQ multiplex PCR; TCRdb keeps in-frame clones, though not all of them. Clone size and V and J calls were adopted from that table, with D and trimming inferred from the DNA. The sample contains 100,000 or so clones, roughly 82% of which appear only once. This TCR was recovered from a man aged 50-60 years in good health and CMV-seronegative. The source material was PBMCs.

The CDR3 spells CASSLNAGGEQQPQHF. The CDR3 nucleotides read TGTGCCAGCAGCTTAAACGCGGGGGGCGAGCAACAGCCCCAGCATTTT. The gene calls are TRBV7-8 and TRBJ1-5; weak D call: TRBD1 (6 bases). V dropped 2 bases and J dropped 7 bases, with 18 bases sitting between them. Germline lookup yields CDR1 SGHVS and CDR2 FQNEAQ. The CDR3 consists of 16 residues.